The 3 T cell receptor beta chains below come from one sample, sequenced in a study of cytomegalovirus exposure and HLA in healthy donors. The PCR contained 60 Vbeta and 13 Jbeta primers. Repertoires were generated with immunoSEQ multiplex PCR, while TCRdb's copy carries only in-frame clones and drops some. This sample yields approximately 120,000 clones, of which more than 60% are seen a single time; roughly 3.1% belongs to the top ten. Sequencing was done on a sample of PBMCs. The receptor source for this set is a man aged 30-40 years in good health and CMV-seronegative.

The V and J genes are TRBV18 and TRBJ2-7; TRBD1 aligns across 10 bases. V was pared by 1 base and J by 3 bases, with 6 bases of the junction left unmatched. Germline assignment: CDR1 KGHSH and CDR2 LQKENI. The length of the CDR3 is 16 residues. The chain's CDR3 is CASSPRTGTGVYEQYF. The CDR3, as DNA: TGTGCCAGCTCACCACGGACCGGGACAGGGGTCTACGAGCAGTACTTC.

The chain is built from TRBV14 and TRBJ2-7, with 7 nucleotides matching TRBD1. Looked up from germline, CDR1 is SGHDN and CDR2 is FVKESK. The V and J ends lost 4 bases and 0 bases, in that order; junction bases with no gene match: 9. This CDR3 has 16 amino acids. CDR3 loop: CASSPSRQGFSYEQYF. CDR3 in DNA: TGTGCCAGCAGCCCGAGCAGACAGGGCTTCTCCTACGAGCAGTACTTC.

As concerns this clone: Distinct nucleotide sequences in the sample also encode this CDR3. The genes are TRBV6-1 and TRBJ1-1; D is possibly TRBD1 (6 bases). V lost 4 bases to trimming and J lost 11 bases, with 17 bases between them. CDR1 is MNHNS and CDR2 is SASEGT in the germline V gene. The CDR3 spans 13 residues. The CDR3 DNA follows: TGTGCCAGCAGTGGTACAGGGAAGGTTGAGGCTTTCTTT. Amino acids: CASSGTGKVEAFF.